This passage covers 25 T cell receptor beta chains from one sample sequenced in a study of beta chain features in type 1 diabetes. Expressed TCRB transcripts were sequenced, since all the RNA that had been isolated was reverse transcribed. Sequencing was performed with immunoSEQ multiplex PCR; in TCRdb, only in-frame clones are kept and a portion is missing. The sample yields hundreds of thousands of clones, 15% to 17% seen once. Sequenced: naive CD4+ T cells from blood. The receptors here all came from a man in his late teens or twenties in good health.

V usage is TRBV5-1 and J usage is TRBJ2-7, with 8 bases that match TRBD2. With 1 base clipped from V and 2 bases from J, the junction kept 2 bases outside the gene matches. From germline, CDR1 is SGHRS and CDR2 YFSETQ. The CDR3 sequence is 14 residues long. DNA of the CDR3: TGCGCCAGCAGCTTGACTAGCGGCGCCTACGAGCAGTACTTC. Translated, it gives CASSLTSGAYEQYF.

V usage is TRBV28 and J usage is TRBJ2-3; 8 nucleotides align to TRBD2. This CDR3 is 17 amino acids long. V shed 4 bases and J 3 bases; nucleotides not matched to a gene: 12. Germline values: CDR1 MDHEN, CDR2 SYDVKM. The CDR3 protein is CASSSPSGRTPTDTQYF. In DNA, the CDR3 is TGTGCCAGCAGTTCACCTAGCGGGCGTACCCCAACAGATACGCAGTATTTT.

In this sample, this clone turned up a few times. The rearrangement links TRBV10-3 to TRBJ2-5, with 9 bases fitting TRBD1. The CDR3 extends over 13 amino acids. Germline V gene data show CDR1 as ENHRY and CDR2 as SYGVKD. The V and J ends lost 10 bases and 9 bases, in that order; junction bases with no gene match: 12. The CDR3 region is CATGTGSRGAQYF. For the CDR3, the DNA is TGTGCCACCGGGACAGGGTCCCGGGGTGCCCAGTACTTC.

This clone has only a few counts. The sample contains more than one DNA sequence encoding this CDR3. CDR3 residues: CASSERGSTDTQYF. The CDR3 DNA reads TGTGCCAGCAGTGAGCGGGGGAGCACAGATACGCAGTATTTT. This chain connects TRBV6-1 to TRBJ2-3; 7 nucleotides align to TRBD2. V lost 3 bases to trimming and J lost 0 bases; unmatched junction nucleotides: 0. Per the germline V gene, CDR1 is MNHNS and CDR2 is SASEGT. The CDR3 totals 14 residues.

This clone was seen a few times. This chain connects TRBV9 to TRBJ2-2, with 10 bases matching TRBD2. This CDR3 spans 15 amino acids. V trimming: 4 bases; J trimming: 7 bases; junction bases outside the gene matches: 7. CDR1 is SGDLS and CDR2 is YYNGEE in the germline V gene. The CDR3 reads CASSISSGRIGELFF. The CDR3 DNA sequence: TGTGCCAGCAGCATTTCTAGCGGGAGAATCGGGGAGCTGTTTTTT.

The chain carries TRBV5-4 and TRBJ2-5; 8 bases agree with TRBD2. CDR3 length: 16 residues. V shed 0 bases, J shed 3 bases, and the junction held 7 bases outside the gene matches. Germline-derived CDR1 and CDR2 are SGHNT and YYREEE (reference sequence). As DNA, the CDR3 is TGTGCCAGCAGCTTGGATGCGGGAGGAATAAAAGAGACCCAGTACTTC. Its protein product is CASSLDAGGIKETQYF.

This clone was observed a few times. The rearrangement joins TRBV19 to TRBJ1-4; D ambiguous. Per the germline V gene, CDR1 is LNHDA and CDR2 is SQIVND (reference sequence). Trimming took off 2 bases at V and 0 bases at J, with 10 bases between the two ends. The CDR3 covers 16 residues. The CDR3 bases are TGTGCCAGTAGTATACGAAGAGATGCAACTAATGAAAAACTGTTTTTT. Translating gives CASSIRRDATNEKLFF. Filled out from reference TRBV19 and TRBJ1-4, the complete variable domain reads DGGITQSPKYLFRKEGQNVTLSCEQNLNHDAMYWYRQDPGQGLRLIYYSQIVNDFQKGDIAEGYSVSREKKESFPLTVTSAQKNPTAFYLCASSIRRDATNEKLFFGSGTQLSVL.

The V call is TRBV14, the J call TRBJ2-1; no reliable D call. The germline gives CDR1 SGHDN, CDR2 FVKESK. Trimming stripped 1 base from V and 0 bases from J, with 4 bases between. The CDR3 is made up of 14 amino acids. DNA for the CDR3: TGTGCCAGCAGCCAAGGGCGCTCCTACAATGAGCAGTTCTTC. Translated, it gives CASSQGRSYNEQFF.

This clone was seen more than once but under ten times. The J gene is TRBJ2-5, the V gene TRBV5-4; D not resolved. There are 12 residues in the CDR3. V was shortened by 7 bases and J by 1 base, with 8 bases between the two germline ends. CDR1 SGHNT and CDR2 YYREEE come from the germline V gene (reference sequence). For the CDR3, the DNA is TGTGCCAGCCACCAGGCCCAAGAGACCCAGTACTTC. This gives the protein CASHQAQETQYF.

A few counts support this clone. The chain links TRBV27 to TRBJ2-1; D tentatively fits TRBD1 or TRBD2 (5 bases each). CDR3 length: 15 amino acids. The germline V gene encodes CDR1 MNHEY and CDR2 SMNVEV (reference sequence). V was clipped by 3 bases and J by 4 bases, with 13 bases between them. The CDR3 sequence: CASSFQGGLYNEQFF. Written as DNA, the CDR3 is TGTGCCAGCAGTTTCCAGGGCGGGCTTTACAATGAGCAGTTCTTC.

This clone was recorded a few times. The sample carries other DNA sequences with the same CDR3. The rearrangement joins TRBV18 to TRBJ2-5; unclear D gene. Germline CDR1 reads KGHSH; CDR2 reads LQKENI. CDR3 size: 11 residues. V dropped 2 bases and J dropped 4 bases, with 2 bases sitting between them. Written as DNA, the CDR3 is TGTGCCAGCTCACCATTAGAGACCCAGTACTTC. This encodes CASSPLETQYF.

This clone came up a few times. The chain is built from TRBV9 and TRBJ2-7, with a possible D match to TRBD2 (6 bases). CDR1 is SGDLS and CDR2 is YYNGEE in the germline V gene. CDR3 length equals 16 residues. The germline V and J ends were trimmed by 0 bases and 6 bases, with 19 bases remaining between them. CDR3 sequence (DNA): TGTGCCAGCAGCGTAGGTGGGAAGGGACCGGGGGTCGAGCAGTACTTC. Translation: CASSVGGKGPGVEQYF.

This clone was picked up a small number of times. The chain uses TRBV7-9 and TRBJ2-7; TRBD1 matches 7 bases. Trimming removed 5 bases from V and 3 bases from J; junction bases left unmatched: 4. The CDR3 runs 13 residues. Germline V gene data show CDR1 as SEHNR and CDR2 as FQNEAQ (reference sequence). For the CDR3, the DNA is TGTGCCAGCAGCCGGGACAGCATCTACGAGCAGTACTTC. Amino acid sequence: CASSRDSIYEQYF.

This clone was detected only a few times. The DNA for the CDR3 is TGTGCCAGCAGACGGGGACAATCCCCTTCCTACGAGCAGTACTTC. Translated, it gives CASRRGQSPSYEQYF. V and J are TRBV6-5 and TRBJ2-7, with D perhaps matching TRBD1 (6 bases). The CDR3 spans 15 residues. Germline-derived CDR1 and CDR2 are MNHEY and SVGAGI. Trimming left V 6 bases short and J 1 base short, with 16 bases between.

The V call is TRBV7-3, the J call TRBJ1-2; no firm D call. Trimming left V 0 bases short and J 2 bases short, with 7 bases between. This CDR3 has 14 residues. The germline V gene encodes CDR1 SGHTA and CDR2 FQGTGA. The chain's CDR3 is CASSLTPVNYGYTF. The CDR3 DNA is TGTGCCAGCAGCTTAACGCCTGTAAACTATGGCTACACCTTC.

The genes are TRBV4-2 and TRBJ2-1; D is ambiguous. Germline V CDR1 and CDR2: LGHNA, YNFKEQ. The CDR3 totals 13 residues. The germline V and J ends were trimmed by 4 bases and 4 bases, with 8 bases remaining between them. CDR3 in DNA: TGTGCCAGCAGCCTTAACACGTACAATGAGCAGTTCTTC. It is translated as CASSLNTYNEQFF.

This clone was detected many times. The gene calls are TRBV7-2 and TRBJ2-1; D remains ambiguous. Trimming removed 1 base at V and 8 bases at J, with 6 bases between. CDR3 length: 12 residues. Germline V gene sequence: CDR1 SGHTA, CDR2 FQGNSA. The CDR3, as DNA: TGTGCCAGCAGCTTAGTCAGGCATGAGCAGTTCTTC. As protein: CASSLVRHEQFF.

The chain is built from TRBV27 and TRBJ1-5; the match to TRBD1 covers 7 bases. Germline CDR1 reads MNHEY; CDR2 reads SMNVEV (reference sequence). V trimming: 3 bases; J trimming: 5 bases; junction bases outside the gene matches: 4. The CDR3 length is 14 residues. CDR3 DNA: TGTGCCAGCAGTTTCCGGCAGGGGGATCAGCCCCAGCATTTT. Translating it yields CASSFRQGDQPQHF.

This clone has more than one count but fewer than ten. The rearrangement links TRBV7-2 to TRBJ2-5, with 7 bases aligning to TRBD1. Per germline, CDR1 SGHTA and CDR2 FQGNSA. V lost 5 bases, J lost 1 base, and 7 bases stayed unmatched. This CDR3 has 15 residues. The CDR3 DNA reads TGTGCCAGCAGCAACCTGGGACAGACCCAAGAGACCCAGTACTTC. It specifies CASSNLGQTQETQYF.

CDR3 loop: CASSIGPSRSGANVLTF. DNA for the CDR3: TGTGCCAGTAGTATCGGGCCATCCCGCTCTGGGGCCAACGTCCTGACTTTC. The V and J genes are TRBV19 and TRBJ2-6, with D uncertain. The CDR3 is 17 residues long. Trimming pared 3 bases from V and 0 bases from J, leaving 12 bases between. Germline assignment: CDR1 LNHDA and CDR2 SQIVND (reference sequence).

This chain links TRBV7-3 with TRBJ2-7, with D possibly being TRBD1 (5 bases). The germline V gene encodes CDR1 SGHTA and CDR2 FQGTGA. The CDR3 runs to 14 residues. The ends were cut back, 1 base at V and 2 bases at J, with 9 bases in the middle. The CDR3 bases are TGTGCCAGCAGCTTAAACGCAGGGCCCTACGAGCAGTACTTC. This codes for CASSLNAGPYEQYF.

This clone was observed a handful of times. The rearrangement joins TRBV5-4 to TRBJ1-1; D is possibly TRBD1 (5 bases). Per the germline V gene, CDR1 is SGHNT and CDR2 is YYREEE (reference sequence). The CDR3 covers 14 residues. V lost 1 base and J 1 base, leaving 8 bases between the germline ends. CDR3 DNA sequence: TGTGCCAGCAGCTTGACAGGAGAGAACACTGAAGCTTTCTTT. Translated: CASSLTGENTEAFF.

This clone was detected only a few times. The genes are TRBV15 and TRBJ2-3; 13 nucleotides match TRBD2. The CDR3 is made up of 16 amino acids. The germline gives CDR1 LNHNV, CDR2 YYDKDF (reference sequence). The V gene end was trimmed by 0 bases and the J gene end by 7 bases; junction bases not matched to a gene: 4. CDR3 sequence (DNA): TGTGCCACCAGCAGAGATCGACTAGCGGGAGGAAATACGCAGTATTTT. The encoded protein is CATSRDRLAGGNTQYF.

This clone was seen a few times. The chain joins TRBV5-4 to TRBJ1-2; D is unclear. CDR3 size: 14 residues. Germline assignment: CDR1 SGHNT and CDR2 YYREEE (reference sequence). Trimming left V 4 bases short and J 3 bases short, with 13 bases between. This CDR3 is CASSLSGEYYGYTF. Written as DNA, the CDR3 is TGTGCCAGCAGCCTTAGCGGGGAATACTATGGCTACACCTTC.

This clone was detected a few times. V usage is TRBV25-1 and J usage is TRBJ2-2; 7 bases line up with TRBD2. The germline gives CDR1 MGHDK, CDR2 SYGVNS. This CDR3 comprises 14 residues. V dropped 5 bases and J dropped 0; count of bases not matched to a gene: 0. CDR3 in amino acids: CASSSGTNTGELFF. Written as DNA, the CDR3 is TGTGCCAGCAGTAGCGGGACGAACACCGGGGAGCTGTTTTTT.